The rows below give T cell receptor beta chains drawn from one sample of a study of shared clonotypes between healthy human individuals. Only in-frame clones appear in the TCRdb table, and some are missing; sequencing was by immunoSEQ multiplex PCR. Found here are around 2.1 million clones, almost 96% of them singletons; the top ten hold roughly 0.13%. Material: naive CD4+ T cells sorted from blood. The receptors come from a man between 18 and 29 years old in good health. Each CDR3 is given with its conserved first and last residue. D genes are given only for firm matches.

>TRBJ2-2|-|TRBV5-1
TGCGCCAGCAGCTTGGTTGGTATAGGGAAAGTATCGAACACCGGGGAGCTGTTTTTT
CASSLVGIGKVSNTGELFF
>TRBJ1-2|-|TRBV5-4
TGTGCCAGCAGCCCTCCGGAGGTCGGGAGGCTCTATGGCTACACCTTC
CASSPPEVGRLYGYTF
>TRBJ2-1|TRBD1|TRBV19
TGTGCCAGTAGTATAGCTGGGACAGGCGCCCATGAGCAGTTCTTC
CASSIAGTGAHEQFF
>TRBJ1-5|-|TRBV6-5
TGTGCCAGCAGGGGGGGGGACAGCAATCAGCCCCAGCATTTT
CASRGGDSNQPQHF
>TRBJ1-1|-|TRBV7-2
TGTGCCAGCAGCCCAGAATACACTGAAGCTTTCTTT
CASSPEYTEAFF
>TRBJ2-5|TRBD1|TRBV2
TGTGCCAGCAGCTCACAGGGGCCGATGGGAGAGACCCAGTACTTC
CASSSQGPMGETQYF
>TRBJ1-1|TRBD1|TRBV7-9
TGTGCCAGCAGCCGACAGGGTGGCTCTGAAGCTTTCTTT
CASSRQGGSEAFF
>TRBJ2-2|-|TRBV19
TGTGCCACAAGAGGTGGCGGGGAGCTGTTTTTT
CATRGGGELFF
>TRBJ1-1|-|TRBV5-1
TGCGCCAGCAGCTTGGGACAGACCATCATGAACACTGAAGCTTTCTTT
CASSLGQTIMNTEAFF
>TRBJ2-7|-|TRBV11-2
TGTGCCAGCAGCTTCCATTTCTACGAGCAGTACTTC
CASSFHFYEQYF